This T cell receptor (beta chain) was recovered during a study of shared clonotypes between healthy human individuals. Study as a whole: Those who served as donors were a couple of women and three men between the ages of 18 and 49.

Under the authors' procedure: For the immunoSEQ data, sequences were junction-only without quality scores, so filtering differed. Sequenced by immunoSEQ multiplex PCR; TCRdb stores in-frame clones only, minus some. That table furnishes V, J and clone size, whereas the DNA furnished D and trimming. The sample lists around 2,100,000 clones, about 95% occurring once. As regards this clone: Its antigen is unidentified.

CD45RO-negative, CCR7-positively selected cells formed the naive CD8 fraction, excluding terminally differentiated effector memory CD45RA+ cells. None of the donors, who were healthy HIV-negative adults, had recently had acute infections or vaccinations. V was pared by 5 bases and J by 0 bases, with 14 bases between. The length of the CDR3 is 15 residues. CDR1 MNHEY and CDR2 SVGAGI come from the germline V gene. General study results and limits: With few donors, the genetic and exposure-history diversity represented was limited.

Sequenced: naive CD8+ T cells sorted from blood. The chain joins TRBV6-5 to TRBJ2-7, with D tentatively TRBD2 (5 bases). This TCR was recovered from a man between 18 and 29 years old in good health. The CDR3 DNA is TGTGCCAGCAGTCCAGACTACCCGAGCTCCTACGAGCAGTACTTC. Translating it yields CASSPDYPSSYEQYF.